A selection of T cell receptor beta chains follows, all from one sample in a study of T cell changes during pregnancy in multiple sclerosis. Here immunoSEQ multiplex PCR was the method, and the copy in TCRdb shows in-frame clones only, minus some. The profile shows approximately 61,000 clones, 88% of them singletons. Source: peripheral blood, taken in the first trimester of pregnancy. These receptor sequences come from a female donor with multiple sclerosis, enrolled in a pregnancy study. CDR3s include the opening cysteine and the closing phenylalanine or tryptophan. A D gene is named only where the DNA matches it firmly. Clone size is shown for a subset of rows, as once, few, many or a class of expanded clone.

>TRBV5-4|.|TRBJ2-7|.
TGTGCCAGCAGCTTCGACACGTTTGGCTACGAGCAGTACTTC
CASSFDTFGYEQYF
>TRBV7-9|TRBD1|TRBJ1-5|.
TGTGCCAGCAGCTTAGTAGGACAGGGTGGCAATCAGCCCCAGCATTTT
CASSLVGQGGNQPQHF
>TRBV9|.|TRBJ2-2|.
TGTGCCAGCAGCGTAGATCCGGTCAACACCGGGGAGCTGTTTTTT
CASSVDPVNTGELFF
>TRBV27|.|TRBJ2-6|once
TGTGCCAGCAGTTTACATTGGAGCTCTGGGGCCAACGTCCTGACTTTC
CASSLHWSSGANVLTF
>TRBV5-1|TRBD1|TRBJ2-5|.
TGCGCCAGCAGCGTTGACAGGGTCGAGACCCAGTACTTC
CASSVDRVETQYF
>TRBV28|.|TRBJ2-3|.
TGTGCCAGCAGTTCCGGGGGCACAGATACGCAGTATTTT
CASSSGGTDTQYF
>TRBV30|.|TRBJ2-1|.
TGTGCCTGGAGTGCCCAGCGGAATTACAATGAGCAGTTCTTC
CAWSAQRNYNEQFF
>TRBV6-6|TRBD2|TRBJ2-1|.
TGTGCCAGCAGCACAAGCGGGAGAGAAATCAATGAGCAGTTCTTC
CASSTSGREINEQFF
>TRBV11-1|.|TRBJ1-2|.
TGTGCCAGCAGCTTACCGAACACCTATGGCTACACCTTC
CASSLPNTYGYTF
>TRBV15|TRBD1|TRBJ1-2|once
TGTGCCACCAGCAGCATAAGAGGGACAGATACTAACTATGGCTACACCTTC
CATSSIRGTDTNYGYTF
>TRBV5-6|.|TRBJ2-1|.
TGTGCCAGCAGCTTGGAAAGCGGATTTTACAATGAGCAGTTCTTC
CASSLESGFYNEQFF
>TRBV7-9|.|TRBJ1-1|few
TGTGCCAGCAGCTTAGCCTCCACTGAAGCTTTCTTT
CASSLASTEAFF
>TRBV6-1|.|TRBJ1-2|few
TGTGCCAGCAGTGCGGGGGGGGCGGACTATGGCTACACCTTC
CASSAGGADYGYTF
>TRBV7-9|.|TRBJ1-4|.
TGTGCCAGCAGCTTAGAGGGGGGGGTTCGTGAAAAACTGTTTTTT
CASSLEGGVREKLFF
>TRBV25-1|.|TRBJ2-5|.
TGTGCCAGCAGCTTACATCGGGAGTTAGAGACCCAGTACTTC
CASSLHRELETQYF
>TRBV5-1|TRBD2|TRBJ2-1|.
TGCGCCAGCAGCTTGGGAGCGGGGGGTATCGTCGATGAGCAGTTCTTC
CASSLGAGGIVDEQFF
>TRBV28|.|TRBJ2-2|.
TGTGCCAGCGAAACTCCGGAGGAGGACACCGGGGAGCTGTTTTTT
CASETPEEDTGELFF
>TRBV28|.|TRBJ2-7|.
TGTGCCAGCAGTCACCAGGGGTTCGGGTACGAGCAGTACTTC
CASSHQGFGYEQYF
>TRBV7-9|.|TRBJ1-1|.
TGTGCCAGCAGCTTAGAGTACAGGGAATTCCGTCGGATGAACACTGAAGCTTTCTTT
CASSLEYREFRRMNTEAFF
>TRBV28|.|TRBJ1-4|medium-sized
TGTGCCAGCAGTTCCTCAGGGTACGATGAAAAACTGTTTTTT
CASSSSGYDEKLFF
>TRBV10-3|.|TRBJ2-5|.
TGTGCCATCAGTCCTCCACCGGGAGAGACCCAGTACTTC
CAISPPPGETQYF
>TRBV11-3|TRBD2|TRBJ2-1|few
TGTGCCAGCAGCTTAGCGGGAGGGTCCTACAATGAGCAGTTCTTC
CASSLAGGSYNEQFF
>TRBV29-1|.|TRBJ2-3|.
TGCAGCGTTGTTCGCAGGGAAGGGTGGGATACGCAGTATTTT
CSVVRREGWDTQYF
>TRBV15|.|TRBJ2-3|.
TGTGCCACCAGCAAACAGCCCAGCACAGATACGCAGTATTTT
CATSKQPSTDTQYF
>TRBV6-1|.|TRBJ1-1|.
TGTGCCAGCAGCGTTCCGGGTCTCGCCATTGAAGCTTTCTTT
CASSVPGLAIEAFF
>TRBV27|.|TRBJ1-5|once
TGTGCCAGCAGTCCCCTTGGGGGGGTAGGCAATCAGCCCCAGCATTTT
CASSPLGGVGNQPQHF
>TRBV7-9|.|TRBJ2-5|once
TGTGCCAGCAGCTTAGTGGTCAGCGAGGAGACCCAGTACTTC
CASSLVVSEETQYF